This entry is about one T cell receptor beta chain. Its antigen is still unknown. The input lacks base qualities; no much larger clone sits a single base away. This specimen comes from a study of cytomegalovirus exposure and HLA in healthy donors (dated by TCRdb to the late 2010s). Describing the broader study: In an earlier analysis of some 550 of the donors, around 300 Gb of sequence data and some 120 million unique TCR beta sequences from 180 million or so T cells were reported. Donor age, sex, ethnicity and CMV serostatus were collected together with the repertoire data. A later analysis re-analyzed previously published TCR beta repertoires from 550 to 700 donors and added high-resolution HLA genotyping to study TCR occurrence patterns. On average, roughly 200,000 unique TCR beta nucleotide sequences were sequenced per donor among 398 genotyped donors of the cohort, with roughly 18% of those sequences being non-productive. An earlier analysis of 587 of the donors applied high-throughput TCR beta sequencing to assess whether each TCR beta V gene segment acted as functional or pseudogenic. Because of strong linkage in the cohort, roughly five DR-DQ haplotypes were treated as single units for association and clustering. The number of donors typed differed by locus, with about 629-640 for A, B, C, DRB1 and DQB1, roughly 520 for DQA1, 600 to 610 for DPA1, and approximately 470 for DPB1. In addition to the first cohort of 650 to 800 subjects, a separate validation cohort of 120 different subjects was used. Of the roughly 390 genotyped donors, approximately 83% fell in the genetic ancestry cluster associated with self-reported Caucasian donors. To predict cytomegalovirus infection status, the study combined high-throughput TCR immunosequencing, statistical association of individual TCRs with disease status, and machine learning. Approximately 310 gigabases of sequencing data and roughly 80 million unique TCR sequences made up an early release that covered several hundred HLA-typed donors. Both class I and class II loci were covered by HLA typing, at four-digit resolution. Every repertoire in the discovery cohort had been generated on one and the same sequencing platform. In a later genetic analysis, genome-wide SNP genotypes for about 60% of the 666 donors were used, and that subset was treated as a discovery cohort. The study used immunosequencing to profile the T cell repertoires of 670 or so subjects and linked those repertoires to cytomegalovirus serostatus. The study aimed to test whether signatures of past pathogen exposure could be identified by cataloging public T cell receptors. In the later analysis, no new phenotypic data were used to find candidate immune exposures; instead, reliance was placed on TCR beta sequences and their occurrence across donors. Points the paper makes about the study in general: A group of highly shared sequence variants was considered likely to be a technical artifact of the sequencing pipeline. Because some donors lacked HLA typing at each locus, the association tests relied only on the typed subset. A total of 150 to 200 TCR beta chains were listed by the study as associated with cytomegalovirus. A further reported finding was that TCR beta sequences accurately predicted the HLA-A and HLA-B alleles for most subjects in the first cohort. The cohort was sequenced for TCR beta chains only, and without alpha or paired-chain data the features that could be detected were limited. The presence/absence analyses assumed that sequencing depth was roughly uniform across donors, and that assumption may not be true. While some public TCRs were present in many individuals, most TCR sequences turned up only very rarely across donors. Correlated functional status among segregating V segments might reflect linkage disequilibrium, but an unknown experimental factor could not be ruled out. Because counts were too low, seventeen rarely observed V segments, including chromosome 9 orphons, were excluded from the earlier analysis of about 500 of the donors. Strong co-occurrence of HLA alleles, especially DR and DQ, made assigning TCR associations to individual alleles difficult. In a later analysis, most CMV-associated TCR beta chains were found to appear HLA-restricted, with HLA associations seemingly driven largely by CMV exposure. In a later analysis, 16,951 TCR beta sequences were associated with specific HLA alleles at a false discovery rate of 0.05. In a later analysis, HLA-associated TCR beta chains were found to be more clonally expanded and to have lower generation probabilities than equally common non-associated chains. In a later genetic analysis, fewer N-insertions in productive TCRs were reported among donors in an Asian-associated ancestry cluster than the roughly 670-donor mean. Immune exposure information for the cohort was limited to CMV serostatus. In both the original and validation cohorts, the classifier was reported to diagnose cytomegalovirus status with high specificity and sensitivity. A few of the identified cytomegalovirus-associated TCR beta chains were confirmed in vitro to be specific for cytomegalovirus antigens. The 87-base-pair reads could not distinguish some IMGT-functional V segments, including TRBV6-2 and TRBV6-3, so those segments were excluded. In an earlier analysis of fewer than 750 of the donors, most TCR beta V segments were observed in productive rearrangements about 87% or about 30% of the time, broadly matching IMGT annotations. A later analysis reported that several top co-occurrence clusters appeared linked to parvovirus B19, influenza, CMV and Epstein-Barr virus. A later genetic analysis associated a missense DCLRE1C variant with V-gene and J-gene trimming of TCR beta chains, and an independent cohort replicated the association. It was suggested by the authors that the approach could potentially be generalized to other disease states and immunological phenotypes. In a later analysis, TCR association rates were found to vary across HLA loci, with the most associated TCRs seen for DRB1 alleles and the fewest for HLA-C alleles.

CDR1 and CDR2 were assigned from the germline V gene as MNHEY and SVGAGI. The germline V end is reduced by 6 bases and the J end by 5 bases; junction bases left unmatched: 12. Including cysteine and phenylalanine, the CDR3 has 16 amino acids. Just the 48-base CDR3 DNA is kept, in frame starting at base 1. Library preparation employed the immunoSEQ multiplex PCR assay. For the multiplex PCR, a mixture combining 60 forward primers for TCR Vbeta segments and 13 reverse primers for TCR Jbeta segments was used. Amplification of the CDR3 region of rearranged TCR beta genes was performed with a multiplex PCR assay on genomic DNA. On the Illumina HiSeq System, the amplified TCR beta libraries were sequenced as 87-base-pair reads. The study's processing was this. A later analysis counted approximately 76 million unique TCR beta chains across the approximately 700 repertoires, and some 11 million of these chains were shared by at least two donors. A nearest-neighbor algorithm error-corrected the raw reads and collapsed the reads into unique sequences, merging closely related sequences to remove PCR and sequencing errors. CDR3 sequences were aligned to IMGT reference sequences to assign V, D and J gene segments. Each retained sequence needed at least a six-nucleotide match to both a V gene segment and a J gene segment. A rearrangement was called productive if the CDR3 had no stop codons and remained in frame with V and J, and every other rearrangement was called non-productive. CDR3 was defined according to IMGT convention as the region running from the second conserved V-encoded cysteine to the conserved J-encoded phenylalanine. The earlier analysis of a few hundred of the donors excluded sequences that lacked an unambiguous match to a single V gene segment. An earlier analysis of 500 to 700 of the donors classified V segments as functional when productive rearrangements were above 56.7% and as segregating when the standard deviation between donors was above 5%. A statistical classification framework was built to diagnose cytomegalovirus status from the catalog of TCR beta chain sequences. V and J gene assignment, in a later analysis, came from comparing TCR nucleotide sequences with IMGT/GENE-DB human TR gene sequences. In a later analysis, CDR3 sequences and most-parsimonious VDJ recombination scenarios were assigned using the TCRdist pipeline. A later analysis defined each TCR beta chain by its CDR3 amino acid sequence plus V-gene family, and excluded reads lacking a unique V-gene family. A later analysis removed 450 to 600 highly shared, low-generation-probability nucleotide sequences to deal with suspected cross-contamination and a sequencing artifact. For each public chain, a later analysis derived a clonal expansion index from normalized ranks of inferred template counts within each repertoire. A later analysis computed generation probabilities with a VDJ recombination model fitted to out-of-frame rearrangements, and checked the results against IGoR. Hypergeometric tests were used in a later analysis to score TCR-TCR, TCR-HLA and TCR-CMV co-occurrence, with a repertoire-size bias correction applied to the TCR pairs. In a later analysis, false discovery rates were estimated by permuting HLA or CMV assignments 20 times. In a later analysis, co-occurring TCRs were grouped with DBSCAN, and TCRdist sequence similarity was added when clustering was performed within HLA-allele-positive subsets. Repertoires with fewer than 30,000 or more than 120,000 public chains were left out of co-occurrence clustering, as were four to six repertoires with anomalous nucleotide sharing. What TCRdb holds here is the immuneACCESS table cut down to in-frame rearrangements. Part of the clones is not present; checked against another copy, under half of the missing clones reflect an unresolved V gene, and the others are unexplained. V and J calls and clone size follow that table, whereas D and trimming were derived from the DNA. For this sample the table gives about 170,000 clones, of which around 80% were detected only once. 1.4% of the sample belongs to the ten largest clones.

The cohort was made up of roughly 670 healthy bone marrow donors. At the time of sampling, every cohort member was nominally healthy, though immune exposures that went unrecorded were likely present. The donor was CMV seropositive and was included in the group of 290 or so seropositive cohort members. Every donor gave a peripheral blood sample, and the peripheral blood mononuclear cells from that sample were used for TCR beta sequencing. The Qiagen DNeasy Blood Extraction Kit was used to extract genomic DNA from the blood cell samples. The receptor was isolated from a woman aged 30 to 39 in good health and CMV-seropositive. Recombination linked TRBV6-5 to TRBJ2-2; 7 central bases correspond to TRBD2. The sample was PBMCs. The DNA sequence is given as TGTGCCAGCAGATACGGGACTATAGTGGTTACCGGGGAGCTGTTTTTT. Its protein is CASRYGTIVVTGELFF.